Listed here are 21 T cell receptor beta chains from one sample, sequenced in a study of PD-1 blockade in classical Hodgkin lymphoma. Some clones are missing from TCRdb's copy, which holds only in-frame ones; the method was immunoSEQ multiplex PCR. The table lists over 15,000 clones, roughly four fifths of them singletons. Time point reported: cycle 4 day 1 (C4D1), after less than seven weeks of nivolumab. All trial patients relapsed after autologous stem cell transplantation. Sequenced material: peripheral blood mononuclear cells (PBMCs), taken before the fourth cycle of nivolumab. Every receptor here comes from a human donor with classical Hodgkin lymphoma.

This clone appeared once. The chain has TRBV6-5 and TRBJ1-2; D is possibly TRBD1 (5 bases). V lost 5 bases and J 6 bases, leaving 16 bases between the germline ends. The CDR3 consists of 14 residues. Per germline, CDR1 MNHEY and CDR2 SVGAGI. Written as DNA, the CDR3 is TGTGCCAGCAGTGGTTGGGACGGGTTGGATGGCTACACCTTC. This sequence encodes CASSGWDGLDGYTF.

The chain uses TRBV5-1 and TRBJ2-3, with unresolved D. V was pared by 1 base and J by 0 bases, with 3 bases between. The CDR3 has 13 residues. Germline V gene lookup returns CDR1 SGHRS and CDR2 YFSETQ. Written as DNA, the CDR3 is TGCGCCAGCAGCTTGCCTAGCACAGATACGCAGTATTTT. Protein product: CASSLPSTDTQYF.

On this clone itself: At one end the junction does not follow the germline gene, possibly because of a read error. This chain connects TRBV7-7 to TRBJ2-5; D gene ambiguous. CDR1 SSHAT and CDR2 FNYEAQ come from the germline V gene (reference sequence). This CDR3 comprises 14 residues. The CDR3 DNA reads as TGTGCTAGCAGCCCGAGCCCCGCGGCAGAGACCCAGTACTTC. Its translation: CASSPSPAAETQYF.

The chain carries TRBV25-1 and TRBJ1-4; possibly TRBD1 for D (5 bases). This CDR3 has 15 amino acids. The V end lost 1 base, the J end lost 3 bases, and 9 bases lay between the germline ends. Per germline, CDR1 MGHDK and CDR2 SYGVNS. For the CDR3, the DNA is TGTGCCAGCAGTGAATTTGGGGCGCCTAATGAAAAACTGTTTTTT. Residues: CASSEFGAPNEKLFF.

This clone was picked up one time. The CDR3 DNA is TGTGCCAGCAGCTTGACCGGGACTCAAGCAGCCTACAATGAGCAGTTCTTC. Amino acids: CASSLTGTQAAYNEQFF. The V call is TRBV7-8, the J call TRBJ2-1, with D possibly matching TRBD2 (6 bases). Trimming pared 3 bases from V and 2 bases from J, leaving 17 bases between. Germline loops: CDR1 SGHVS, CDR2 FQNEAQ. The CDR3 contains 17 residues.

In DNA form, the CDR3 reads TGCGCCAGCAGCCTGGAACTAGTGGACACCGGGGAGCTGTTTTTT. Protein: CASSLELVDTGELFF. The chain combines TRBV5-1 with TRBJ2-2; D may be TRBD2 (5 bases). V was clipped by 4 bases and J by 3 bases, with 13 bases between them. CDR1 SGHRS and CDR2 YFSETQ come from the germline V gene. The CDR3 covers 15 residues.

The chain carries TRBV7-8 and TRBJ1-2; no reliable D call. The germline CDR1 and CDR2 sequences are SGHVS and FQNEAQ. V dropped 2 bases and J dropped 8 bases, with 12 bases sitting between them. The CDR3 loop spans 13 amino acids. CDR3 nucleotides: TGTGCCAGCAGCTTATTTATGGGGAGCGGCTACACCTTC. It yields the protein CASSLFMGSGYTF.

The rearrangement uses TRBV9 and TRBJ1-2, with 7 bases identical to TRBD1. Germline V gene sequence: CDR1 SGDLS, CDR2 YYNGEE. V shed 0 bases, J shed 8 bases, and the junction held 4 bases outside the gene matches. The CDR3 extends over 13 amino acids. CDR3 in DNA: TGTGCCAGCAGCGTAGGTACAGGGGAAGGCTACACCTTC. Translation: CASSVGTGEGYTF.

This clone was observed a handful of times. J is TRBJ2-1 and V is TRBV6-5, with TRBD2 matching 8 bases. CDR1 MNHEY and CDR2 SVGAGI come from the germline V gene. The CDR3 loop spans 16 amino acids. Trimming cost V 0 bases and J 12 bases; bases outside gene matches: 13. CDR3 amino acids: CASSYSLTGGGRRQFF. In DNA form, the CDR3 reads TGTGCCAGCAGTTACTCGCTAACGGGGGGGGGCCGGAGGCAGTTCTTC.

The chain recombines TRBV5-1 with TRBJ2-2; the D is unclear. This CDR3 region has 15 residues. V lost 0 bases to trimming and J lost 1 base, with 7 bases between them. Germline V gene sequence: CDR1 SGHRS, CDR2 YFSETQ. CDR3 sequence: CASSLVGQNTGELFF. The DNA of the CDR3 is TGCGCCAGCAGCTTGGTAGGGCAGAACACCGGGGAGCTGTTTTTT.

A few counts support this clone. The chain has TRBV6-5 and TRBJ1-2; D not resolved. Per germline, CDR1 MNHEY and CDR2 SVGAGI. The CDR3 contains 15 residues. Trimming stripped 1 base from V and 4 bases from J, with 13 bases between. The CDR3 sequence is CASSYLVGSPYGYTF. CDR3 DNA sequence: TGTGCCAGCAGTTACTTAGTTGGCAGCCCCTATGGCTACACCTTC.

The chain recombines TRBV6-5 with TRBJ1-1; tentatively, D is TRBD1 (5 bases). V was cut by 6 bases and J by 4 bases, with 9 bases left in between. CDR3 length: 12 amino acids. CDR1 and CDR2 from the germline V gene are MNHEY and SVGAGI. The chain's CDR3 is CASSQRGTEAFF. For the CDR3, the DNA is TGTGCCAGCAGCCAAAGGGGCACTGAAGCTTTCTTT.

The chain is built from TRBV7-3 and TRBJ2-1; 7 bases line up with TRBD1. CDR1 is SGHTA, CDR2 FQGTGA, per germline. The CDR3 extends over 13 amino acids. V gave up 5 bases and J gave up 9 bases; unmatched junction bases: 7. The CDR3 is CASSLTGVFEQFF. DNA of the CDR3: TGTGCCAGCAGCCTCACAGGGGTTTTTGAGCAGTTCTTC. The full variable domain, completed using reference TRBV7-3 and TRBJ2-1, is GAGVSQTPSNKVTEKGKYVELRCDPISGHTALYWYRQSLGQGPEFLIYFQGTGAADDSGLPNDRFFAVRPEGSVSTLKIQRTERGDSAVYLCASSLTGVFEQFFGPGTRLTVL.

CDR3 coding DNA: TGCGCCAGCAGCATAACGGGACCATCCACAGATACGCAGTATTTT. This encodes CASSITGPSTDTQYF. The chain carries TRBV5-1 and TRBJ2-3; the D gene could be TRBD1 or TRBD2 (5 bases each). In germline, CDR1 is SGHRS, CDR2 YFSETQ. CDR3 length equals 15 residues. V was cut by 4 bases and J by 2 bases, with 14 bases left in between.

J is TRBJ2-5 and V is TRBV5-1, with 8 positions matching TRBD2. The J segment lost 2 bases and the V segment lost 6 bases, leaving 6 bases of the junction unmatched. Germline-derived CDR1 and CDR2 are SGHRS and YFSETQ. The CDR3 covers 14 residues. In nucleotides, the CDR3 is TGCGCCAGCACCTTCGGCGGGGGGCAAGAGACCCAGTACTTC. Translated: CASTFGGGQETQYF.

V and J are TRBV7-7 and TRBJ2-1, with TRBD1 matching over 9 bases. This CDR3 is built from 15 residues. In germline, CDR1 is SSHAT, CDR2 FNYEAQ (reference sequence). CDR3 coding DNA: TGTGCTAGCGCCCCGGACAGGGGATCGACTAATGAGCAGTTCTTC. Its protein product is CASAPDRGSTNEQFF.

The gene calls are TRBV5-1 and TRBJ1-1; no firm D call. Trimming took 3 bases from V and 5 from J, leaving 11 bases between them. CDR3 length equals 13 residues. The germline gives CDR1 SGHRS, CDR2 YFSETQ. The CDR3 protein is CASSSNTGTEAFF. CDR3 in DNA: TGCGCCAGCAGCTCCAACACGGGGACTGAAGCTTTCTTT.

The chain joins TRBV5-1 to TRBJ1-5; D unclear. The V end lost 0 bases, the J end lost 7 bases, and 14 bases lay between the germline ends. This CDR3 is 15 amino acids long. Germline values: CDR1 SGHRS, CDR2 YFSETQ. In DNA form, the CDR3 reads TGCGCCAGCAGCTTGGAGGGTCGGGCTGAGCAGCCCCAGCATTTT. As protein: CASSLEGRAEQPQHF.

The CDR3 coding sequence is TGTGCCAGTCAGACTAGCGGGGGGTTCGAGACCCAGTACTTC. Translation gives CASQTSGGFETQYF. This chain connects TRBV7-2 to TRBJ2-5, with TRBD2 identical over 13 bases. The V gene's germline CDR1 is SGHTA and CDR2 FQGNSA. CDR3 length equals 14 residues. The junction had 6 bases not matched to a gene; V was cut back by 9 bases and J by 5 bases.

This chain connects TRBV14 to TRBJ1-6, with 7 bases lining up with TRBD1. CDR1 SGHDN and CDR2 FVKESK come from the germline V gene. V dropped 1 base and J dropped 9; count of bases not matched to a gene: 3. The CDR3 covers 14 residues. CDR3 nucleotide sequence: TGTGCCAGCAGCCAAGTTACAGGGGTTTCACCCCTCCACTTT. The encoded protein is CASSQVTGVSPLHF.

This clone showed up just a few times. The chain recombines TRBV5-1 with TRBJ1-5, with a tentative D call TRBD1 (6 bases). Germline CDR1 SGHRS, CDR2 YFSETQ. The CDR3 totals 15 residues. V dropped 0 bases and J dropped 10 bases, with 17 bases sitting between them. CDR3 residues: CASSLGQAGGYPQHF. DNA for the CDR3: TGCGCCAGCAGCTTGGGACAGGCGGGGGGTTATCCCCAGCATTTT.